The 19 T cell receptor beta chains listed next were all sequenced from one sample in a study of identical twins. MiXCR was run by TCRdb on the 5' RACE reads, yielding one entry per CDR3 protein. This sample yields over 600,000 distinct CDR3 sequences, of which around 20% are seen a single time; over 4% belongs to the top ten. The same sample was also used in a study of T cells expressing NK-cell markers.

Material for sequencing was PBMCs. The receptors originated from a woman younger than 35 in good health.

The chain links TRBV27 to TRBJ1-2; tentative D call: TRBD1 (5 bases). The V end was cut by 6 bases, the J end by 4 bases, with 12 bases between. Germline values: CDR1 MNHEY, CDR2 SMNVEV (reference sequence). This CDR3 contains 13 residues. DNA of the CDR3: TGTGCCAGCAGACCCGGACACTTCTATGGCTACACCTTC. Protein sequence: CASRPGHFYGYTF.

The rearrangement links TRBV12-3 or TRBV12-4 to TRBJ2-5; 10 positions agree with TRBD2. CDR3 length equals 16 residues. The trim removed 1 base at V and 1 base at J, leaving 3 bases unmatched. CDR3 bases: TGTGCCAGCAGTTTAGGGCTAGCGGGGGTCCAAGAGACCCAGTACTTC. This translates into CASSLGLAGVQETQYF.

This clonotype was counted between two and nine times. The chain employs TRBV20-1 and TRBJ2-3; D uncertain. The V end lost 2 bases, the J end lost 1 base, and 7 bases lay between the germline ends. The CDR3 is 13 residues long. Germline assignment: CDR1 DFQATT and CDR2 SNEGSKA (reference sequence). The CDR3 DNA reads TGCAGTGCTAGAAACCCGCGCACAGATACGCAGTATTTT. This encodes CSARNPRTDTQYF.

This clonotype was seen more than once but under ten times. The chain is built from TRBV20-1 and TRBJ2-1; D unresolved. The CDR3 has 12 amino acids. CDR1 is DFQATT, CDR2 SNEGSKA, per germline (reference sequence). The V end was cut by 5 bases, the J end by 1 base, with 6 bases between. The CDR3 region is CSAGRSYNEQFF. The CDR3 nucleotides are TGCAGTGCTGGTAGATCCTACAATGAGCAGTTCTTC.

CDR3: CASSAPGRVNTEAFF. CDR3 DNA sequence: TGCGCCAGCAGCGCACCGGGACGGGTGAACACTGAAGCTTTCTTT. V gene TRBV5-1 combines with J gene TRBJ1-1; TRBD1 is a possible D gene (5 bases). Per germline, CDR1 SGHRS and CDR2 YFSETQ. CDR3 length: 15 residues. V lost 4 bases to trimming and J lost 0 bases, with 13 bases between them.

This clonotype was recorded at least ten times. The V call is TRBV29-1, the J call TRBJ2-3; possibly TRBD2 for D (6 bases). The V end lost 6 bases, the J end lost 1 base, and 8 bases lay between the germline ends. Germline V CDR1 and CDR2: SQVTM, ANQGSEA. The CDR3 runs to 12 residues. CDR3 coding DNA: TGCAGCGTAGGGACTGGCACAGATACGCAGTATTTT. It translates to CSVGTGTDTQYF.

The chain carries TRBV9 and TRBJ1-2, with D unresolved. V lost 0 bases and J lost 7, with 13 bases in between. CDR1 is SGDLS, CDR2 YYNGEE, per germline. The CDR3 length is 14 residues. The CDR3, as DNA: TGTGCCAGCAGCGTAGGCGAGGGCTCGTTTGGCTACACCTTC. Protein product: CASSVGEGSFGYTF.

The chain joins TRBV29-1 to TRBJ2-7; D unclear. V dropped 4 bases and J dropped 1 base, with 11 bases sitting between them. The CDR3 totals 13 residues. Germline V lookup: CDR1 SQVTM, CDR2 ANQGSEA. CDR3 coding DNA: TGCAGCGTTGCTTGGGCCGGATCCTACGAGCAGTACTTC. Protein product: CSVAWAGSYEQYF.

The table lists this clonotype with a few counts. V gene TRBV6-5 combines with J gene TRBJ2-6; 9 nucleotides align to TRBD1. Looked up from germline, CDR1 is MNHEY and CDR2 is SVGAGI. V lost 6 bases to trimming and J lost 0 bases; unmatched junction nucleotides: 9. The CDR3 loop spans 18 amino acids. In nucleotides, the CDR3 is TGTGCCAGCAGCTTAACGGGACAGGGATTCTCTGGGGCCAACGTCCTGACTTTC. Encoded protein: CASSLTGQGFSGANVLTF.

This rearrangement joins TRBV10-3 to TRBJ2-7; 9 nucleotides align to TRBD2. CDR1 and CDR2 (germline): ENHRY, SYGVKD. Trimming took 10 bases from V and 5 from J; bases not matched to a gene: 6. This CDR3 has 12 residues. The CDR3 sequence is CANSGRGDEQYF. CDR3 nucleotide sequence: TGTGCCAATAGCGGGAGAGGGGACGAGCAGTACTTC.

This clonotype was counted ten times or more. V is TRBV6-5 and J is TRBJ1-6; tentative D call: TRBD1 (5 bases). V gave up 0 bases and J gave up 6 bases, with 6 bases separating them. The CDR3 loop spans 14 amino acids. From germline, CDR1 is MNHEY and CDR2 SVGAGI. The CDR3 loop reads CASSYSGTNSPLHF. The CDR3 DNA reads as TGTGCCAGCAGTTACTCCGGGACTAATTCACCCCTCCACTTT.

The CDR3 bases are TGTGCCAGCACCGACCGGCAGGGTACAGATACGCAGTATTTT. This gives the protein CASTDRQGTDTQYF. V is TRBV7-9 and J is TRBJ2-3; maybe TRBD1 (5 bases). V dropped 7 bases and J dropped 3 bases, with 14 bases sitting between them. The CDR3 consists of 14 residues. The germline V gene encodes CDR1 SEHNR and CDR2 FQNEAQ (reference sequence).

This clonotype was observed many times. The chain combines TRBV7-6 with TRBJ2-3; possibly TRBD2 for D (5 bases). CDR1 is SGHVS, CDR2 FNYEAQ, per germline. Trimming shortened V by 3 bases and J by 2 bases, and 18 bases separated the two germline ends. CDR3 size: 17 residues. CDR3 DNA sequence: TGTGCCAGCAGCTTGATACCCCCCGGAGGACCCACAGATACGCAGTATTTT. Encoded protein: CASSLIPPGGPTDTQYF. Full variable domain (remainder filled in from reference TRBV7-6 and TRBJ2-3): GAGVSQSPRYKVTKRGQDVALRCDPISGHVSLYWYRQALGQGPEFLTYFNYEAQQDKSGLPNDRFSAERPEGSISTLTIQRTEQRDSAMYRCASSLIPPGGPTDTQYFGPGTRLTVL.

V and J are TRBV7-3 and TRBJ1-2, with unresolved D. The V and J ends lost 5 bases and 6 bases respectively, with 16 bases between them. This CDR3 spans 14 amino acids. Germline values: CDR1 SGHTA, CDR2 FQGTGA. The chain's CDR3 is CASSPTPRRDGYTF. In DNA, the CDR3 is TGTGCCAGCAGCCCGACCCCCCGACGGGATGGCTACACCTTC.

This chain joins TRBV20-1 and TRBJ2-1, with 9 bases aligning to TRBD2. The CDR3 loop spans 15 amino acids. Germline V lookup: CDR1 DFQATT, CDR2 SNEGSKA (reference sequence). The J segment lost 6 bases and the V segment lost 3 bases, leaving 9 bases of the junction unmatched. The CDR3 sequence: CSARVPSGTGNEQFF. The CDR3 DNA follows: TGCAGTGCTAGGGTACCTAGCGGGACGGGCAATGAGCAGTTCTTC.

V gene TRBV12-3 or TRBV12-4 combines with J gene TRBJ2-3, with TRBD2 identical over 8 bases. The CDR3 runs 16 residues. The V and J ends lost 8 bases and 6 bases, in that order; junction bases with no gene match: 16. The CDR3 DNA reads TGTGCCAGCCGACACGGAAGGCTAGCGGGTATGGATACGCAGTATTTT. Its protein product is CASRHGRLAGMDTQYF.

The table lists this clonotype with a count of one. V is TRBV10-3 and J is TRBJ2-5; D tentatively fits TRBD1 or TRBD2 (7 bases each). V was clipped by 8 bases and J by 2 bases, with 15 bases between them. There are 14 residues in the CDR3. Germline V gives CDR1 ENHRY, CDR2 SYGVKD. The CDR3 DNA follows: TGTGCCATCGGGAGGGACAGCAAACAAGAGACCCAGTACTTC. This gives the protein CAIGRDSKQETQYF.

The sample holds one count of this clonotype. This chain uses TRBV5-1 with TRBJ2-3; D remains unclear. The CDR3 is made up of 11 amino acids. Germline V gene data show CDR1 as SGHRS and CDR2 as YFSETQ. The V end was cut by 7 bases, the J end by 6 bases, with 9 bases between. The CDR3 nucleotides read TGCGCCAGCCATCAAGCGGATACGCAGTATTTT. Its translation: CASHQADTQYF.

This chain links TRBV9 with TRBJ2-3, with D unresolved. The CDR3 loop spans 14 amino acids. Trimming removed 2 bases from V and 6 bases from J, with 13 bases in between. Germline V gene sequence: CDR1 SGDLS, CDR2 YYNGEE. The CDR3 nucleotides read TGTGCCAGCAGCGTCGAGACTCGCCGGGATACGCAGTATTTT. The encoded protein is CASSVETRRDTQYF.